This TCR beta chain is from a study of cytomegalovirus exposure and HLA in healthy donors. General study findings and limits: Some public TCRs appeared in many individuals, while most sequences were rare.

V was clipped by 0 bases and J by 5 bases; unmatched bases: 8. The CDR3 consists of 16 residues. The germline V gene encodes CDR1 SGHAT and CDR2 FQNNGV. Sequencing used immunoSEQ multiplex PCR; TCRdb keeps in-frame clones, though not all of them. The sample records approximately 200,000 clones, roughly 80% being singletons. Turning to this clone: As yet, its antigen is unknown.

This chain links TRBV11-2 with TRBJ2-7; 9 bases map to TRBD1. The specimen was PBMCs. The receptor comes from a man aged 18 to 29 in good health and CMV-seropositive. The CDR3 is CASSLDLPDRGHEQYF. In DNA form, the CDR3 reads TGTGCCAGCAGCTTAGATCTCCCGGACAGGGGTCACGAGCAGTACTTC.